The entry that follows covers one T cell receptor (beta chain) sequence. Antigen unknown. The data originate from a study of Graves' ophthalmopathy and Graves' hyperthyroidism. Across the whole study: Stable hyperthyroidism denotes an absence of ophthalmopathy throughout 18 months of follow-up.

The V and J ends lost 1 base and 2 bases respectively, with 14 bases between them. This CDR3 region has 17 residues. CDR1 MGHDK and CDR2 SYGVNS come from the germline V gene. Amplification of TCR beta CDR3 regions used RNA transcripts. RT-PCR with HTBI primers came first, then second-round multiplex PCR. Via MiXCR, TCRdb re-called the multiplex PCR reads, giving one row per CDR3 protein. The sample consists of more than 1,000,000 distinct CDR3 sequences, 35% to 45% of them appearing once. Study-wide findings and caveats: Sensitivity of roughly 88% and specificity of around 76% were achieved when a 13-signature model separated ophthalmopathy from stable hyperthyroidism.

The J gene is TRBJ2-2, the V gene TRBV25-1, with D possibly TRBD2 on 5 matching bases. This sequence was found in an adult man with Graves' hyperthyroidism. Input material: peripheral blood or thyroid tissue (not recorded which). The CDR3 nucleotides are TGTGCCAGCAGTGAATCCAGCGAGGGAACCAACACCGGGGAGCTGTTTTTT. This gives the protein CASSESSEGTNTGELFF.